These 7 T cell receptor beta chains originate from one sample sequenced in a study of shared clonotypes between healthy human individuals. Data came from immunoSEQ multiplex PCR; TCRdb stores just in-frame clones and leaves some out. Among approximately 980,000 clones listed, around 80% were seen once. Specimen: memory CD4+ T cells sorted from blood. Indicated subset: CD45RA-negative fraction. These receptors were taken from a man aged 18 to 30 in good health.

The chain couples TRBV7-6 to TRBJ2-5; 12 nucleotides agree with TRBD2. Germline-derived CDR1 and CDR2 are SGHVS and FNYEAQ. V shed 1 base and J 8 bases; nucleotides not matched to a gene: 2. CDR3 length equals 14 residues. CDR3 nucleotides: TGTGCCAGCAGCTTAGTACTAGCGGGAGGAACCCAGTACTTC. Protein product: CASSLVLAGGTQYF.

The J gene is TRBJ1-5, the V gene TRBV19; no definite D call. V was clipped by 5 bases and J by 0 bases, with 11 bases between them. This CDR3 comprises 15 residues. Germline assignment: CDR1 LNHDA and CDR2 SQIVND (reference sequence). The DNA for the CDR3 is TGTGCCAGTAGTGATGGGAAGCATAGCAATCAGCCCCAGCATTTT. Translating gives CASSDGKHSNQPQHF.

This clone was detected once. This CDR3 reads CAPLSPTGGGDEQFF. CDR3 DNA sequence: TGCGCCCCCTTATCGCCGACAGGGGGAGGCGATGAGCAGTTCTTC. The chain couples TRBV10-1 to TRBJ2-1; 9 nucleotides match TRBD1. CDR1 is WNHNN and CDR2 is SYGVQD in the germline V gene (reference sequence). Losses at the gene ends were 11 bases for V and 8 bases for J; bases not matched to a gene: 16. The CDR3 covers 15 residues.

This chain connects TRBV5-1 to TRBJ1-4; D is perhaps TRBD1 (5 bases). V dropped 0 bases and J dropped 6 bases, with 12 bases sitting between them. This CDR3 is 15 amino acids long. CDR1 and CDR2 (germline): SGHRS, YFSETQ. CDR3 in DNA: TGCGCCAGCAGCTTGGCCGTCGGGGGACATGAAAAACTGTTTTTT. Protein product: CASSLAVGGHEKLFF.

The table lists this clone with a count of one. The chain is built from TRBV7-2 and TRBJ1-3; D unresolved. Trimming removed 2 bases at V and 4 bases at J, with 9 bases between. This CDR3 comprises 14 residues. CDR1 and CDR2 from the germline V gene are SGHTA and FQGNSA. The CDR3 coding sequence is TGTGCCAGCAGCTTATTGTTCGGAGGAAACACCATATATTTT. This translates into CASSLLFGGNTIYF.

The chain joins TRBV30 to TRBJ2-7; 8 nucleotides agree with TRBD1. Per germline, CDR1 GTSNPN and CDR2 SVGIG (reference sequence). J gave up 3 bases and V 8 bases, and 9 bases lay outside the gene matches. The CDR3 is 13 residues long. In nucleotides, the CDR3 is TGTGCCGGGGAACAGGGGGTTGGCTACGAGCAGTACTTC. This sequence encodes CAGEQGVGYEQYF.

The rearrangement uses TRBV12-2 and TRBJ1-2. TRBV12-2 constitutes a pseudogene. The CDR3 loop spans 14 amino acids. The DNA of the CDR3 is TGTGCAAGTCGGTTAGGGTCGGGCGACTATGGCTACACCTTC. Translated, it gives CASRLGSGDYGYTF.